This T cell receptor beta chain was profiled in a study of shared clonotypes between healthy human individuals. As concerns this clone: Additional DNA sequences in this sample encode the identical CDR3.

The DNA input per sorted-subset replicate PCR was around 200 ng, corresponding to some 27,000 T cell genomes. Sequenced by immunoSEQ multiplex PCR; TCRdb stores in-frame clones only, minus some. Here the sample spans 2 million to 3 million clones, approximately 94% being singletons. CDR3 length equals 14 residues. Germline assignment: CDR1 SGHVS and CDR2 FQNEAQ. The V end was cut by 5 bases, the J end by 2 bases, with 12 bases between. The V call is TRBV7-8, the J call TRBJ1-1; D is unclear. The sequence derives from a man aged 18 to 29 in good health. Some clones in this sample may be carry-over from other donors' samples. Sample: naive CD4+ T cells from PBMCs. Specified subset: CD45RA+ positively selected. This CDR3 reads CASSPRRVNTEAFF. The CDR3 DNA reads TGTGCCAGCAGCCCCCGTAGGGTAAACACTGAAGCTTTCTTT.